This is a list of T cell receptor beta chains from one sample in a study of human T cells and chemical hapten exposure. From the RACE reads, TCRdb called clonotypes with MiXCR, one entry per CDR3 protein. The sample comprises about 380,000 distinct CDR3 sequences, approximately 5.1% of which are singletons, and 2% to 3% rests with the top ten. This specimen was whole blood, taken in connection with sensitization to the hapten diphenylcyclopropenone (DPC). The receptor source for this set is a woman aged 50 to 60 with alopecia areata. Some clones in this sample may be carry-over from other donors' samples. Both conserved end residues are part of each CDR3. The D gene is left open where the match is weak. Rows give clone size only sometimes, using once, few, many, or a class for an expanded clone.

d_call	clone_size	v_call	j_call	cdr3_aa	cdr3_nt
-	many	TRBV20-1	TRBJ1-2	CSARGAGSRYGYTF	TGCAGTGCTAGAGGGGCAGGATCCCGATATGGCTACACCTTC
-	-	TRBV27	TRBJ2-7	CASRRLGSYEQYF	TGTGCCAGCAGGAGACTAGGCTCCTACGAGCAGTACTTC
-	few	TRBV7-9	TRBJ1-1	CASSLVRQSNTEAFF	TGTGCCAGCAGCTTAGTGAGGCAGAGTAACACTGAAGCTTTCTTT
TRBD2	many	TRBV6-1	TRBJ2-5	CASSEALPSGIRETQYF	TGTGCCAGCAGTGAAGCTCTACCTAGCGGGATCCGAGAGACCCAGTACTTC
-	few	TRBV28	TRBJ2-5	CASSFYSPRETQYF	TGTGCCAGCAGTTTTTATAGCCCCCGGGAGACCCAGTACTTC
TRBD2	-	TRBV27	TRBJ2-2	CASSLSASGSNTGELFF	TGTGCCAGCAGTCTCTCGGCTAGCGGCTCGAACACCGGGGAGCTGTTTTTT
TRBD2	many	TRBV28	TRBJ2-3	CASSPDPSGSIDTQYF	TGTGCCAGCAGCCCCGACCCTAGCGGGAGTATAGATACGCAGTATTTT
-	many	TRBV28	TRBJ2-7	CASSREVRGREQYF	TGTGCCAGCAGTCGCGAGGTGCGGGGTCGGGAGCAGTACTTC
TRBD1	few	TRBV29-1	TRBJ1-1	CSVGYSGQGVEAFF	TGCAGCGTTGGTTATTCGGGACAGGGTGTTGAAGCTTTCTTT
TRBD2	-	TRBV7-2	TRBJ2-3	CASSTLLAGGPDTQYF	TGTGCCAGCAGCACGCTACTAGCGGGGGGCCCAGATACGCAGTATTTT
-	-	TRBV30	TRBJ1-2	CAWINRVDYGYTF	TGTGCCTGGATTAACAGGGTGGACTATGGCTACACCTTC
-	few	TRBV14	TRBJ2-3	CASSQERTTGDTQYF	TGTGCCAGCAGCCAAGAGAGGACTACGGGGGATACGCAGTATTTT
-	few	TRBV5-1	TRBJ2-3	CASSLEGRGQADTQYF	TGCGCCAGCAGCTTGGAGGGCAGGGGTCAGGCAGATACGCAGTATTTT
-	few	TRBV5-6	TRBJ1-4	CASSLGLGGANEKLFF	TGTGCCAGCAGCTTGGGGCTCGGAGGGGCTAATGAAAAACTGTTTTTT
-	-	TRBV12-5	TRBJ1-1	CASGYGTRTEAFF	TGTGCTAGTGGTTACGGGACGAGGACTGAAGCTTTCTTT
-	few	TRBV9	TRBJ1-1	CASSVGGAGSKGTEAFF	TGTGCCAGCAGCGTAGGAGGGGCAGGGTCAAAAGGCACTGAAGCTTTCTTT
TRBD2	many	TRBV5-1	TRBJ2-2	CASSLESGTTGELFF	TGCGCCAGCAGCTTGGAGAGCGGGACTACCGGGGAGCTGTTTTTT
-	many	TRBV29-1	TRBJ2-1	CSVVRRKHNEQFF	TGCAGCGTTGTGAGGAGAAAGCACAATGAGCAGTTCTTC
TRBD1	-	TRBV29-1	TRBJ2-1	CSVPGQGTNEQFF	TGCAGCGTACCGGGACAGGGGACGAATGAGCAGTTCTTC
-	many	TRBV4-1	TRBJ2-2	CASSQVGVGELFF	TGCGCCAGCAGCCAAGTAGGAGTCGGGGAGCTGTTTTTT
TRBD1	-	TRBV14	TRBJ2-1	CASSPWGQGSGEQFF	TGTGCCAGCAGCCCTTGGGGACAGGGGTCTGGTGAGCAGTTCTTC
-	-	TRBV18	TRBJ1-1	CASSPGLTNEAFF	TGTGCCAGCTCCCCAGGGCTAACAAATGAAGCTTTCTTT
-	few	TRBV6-2/TRBV6-3	TRBJ1-1	CASSLIPNTEAFF	TGTGCCAGCAGTTTAATTCCCAACACTGAAGCTTTCTTT
-	-	TRBV11-2	TRBJ2-5	CASSLASRPPLGETQYF	TGTGCCAGCAGCTTAGCGTCTCGCCCCCCCTTGGGAGAGACCCAGTACTTC
TRBD2	many	TRBV20-1	TRBJ2-1	CSARDLAGVRNEQFF	TGCAGTGCTAGAGATCTAGCGGGAGTACGGAATGAGCAGTTCTTC
-	many	TRBV5-1	TRBJ2-2	CASSVGQNTGELFF	TGTGCCAGCAGTGTGGGACAGAACACCGGGGAGCTGTTTTTT
-	many	TRBV7-3	TRBJ2-3	CASSSGDYTQYF	TGTGCCAGCAGCTCGGGGGACTATACGCAGTATTTT
TRBD2	many	TRBV10-3	TRBJ2-2	CAISTSVANTGELFF	TGTGCCATCAGTACTAGCGTCGCGAACACCGGGGAGCTGTTTTTT
TRBD1	-	TRBV12-5	TRBJ1-1	CASGLGGDNTEAFF	TGTGCTAGTGGTTTAGGGGGCGATAACACTGAAGCTTTCTTT